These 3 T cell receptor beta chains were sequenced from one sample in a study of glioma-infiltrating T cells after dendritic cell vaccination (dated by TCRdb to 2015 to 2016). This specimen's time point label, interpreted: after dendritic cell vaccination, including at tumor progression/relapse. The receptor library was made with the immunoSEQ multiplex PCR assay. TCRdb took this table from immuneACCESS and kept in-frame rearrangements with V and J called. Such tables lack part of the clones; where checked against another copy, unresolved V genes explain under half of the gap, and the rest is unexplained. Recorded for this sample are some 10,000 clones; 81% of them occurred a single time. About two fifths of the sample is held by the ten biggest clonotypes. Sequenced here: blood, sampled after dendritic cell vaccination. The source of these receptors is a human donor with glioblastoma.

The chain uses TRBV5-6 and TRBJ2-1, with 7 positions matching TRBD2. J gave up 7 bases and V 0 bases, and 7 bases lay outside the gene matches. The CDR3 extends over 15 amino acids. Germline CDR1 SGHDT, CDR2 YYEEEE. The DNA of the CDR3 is TGTGCCAGCAGCTTGGTGGGAGGGGTAGGAAATGAGCAGTTCTTC. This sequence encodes CASSLVGGVGNEQFF.

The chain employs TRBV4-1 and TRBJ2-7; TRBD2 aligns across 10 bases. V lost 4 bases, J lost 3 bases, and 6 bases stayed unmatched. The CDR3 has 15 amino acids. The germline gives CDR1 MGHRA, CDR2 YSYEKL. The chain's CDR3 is CASSLKREGGYEQYF. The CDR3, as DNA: TGCGCCAGCAGCCTGAAGCGGGAGGGCGGCTACGAGCAGTACTTC.

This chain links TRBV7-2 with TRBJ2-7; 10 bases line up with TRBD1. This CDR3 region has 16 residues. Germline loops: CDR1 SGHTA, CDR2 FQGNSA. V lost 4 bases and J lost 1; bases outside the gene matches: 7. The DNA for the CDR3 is TGTGCCAGCAGCTCTCGGCGGACAGGGGGATCCTACGAGCAGTACTTC. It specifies CASSSRRTGGSYEQYF.